What follows are 32 T cell receptor beta chains derived from one specimen sequenced in a study of technical replicates of blood from several donors. TCRdb keeps only in-frame clones here, not all; method: immunoSEQ multiplex PCR. The sample lists about 80,000 clones; 75% to 95% were seen once. Sequencing was performed on T cells isolated from PBMCs. These TCRs come from a human donor in good health.

The V call is TRBV6-1, the J call TRBJ2-1; D remains ambiguous. Germline assignment: CDR1 MNHNS and CDR2 SASEGT. V gave up 2 bases and J gave up 5 bases, with 7 bases separating them. The CDR3 runs 13 residues. As DNA, the CDR3 is TGTGCCAGCAGTGAACGGCGGAACAATGAGCAGTTCTTC. It encodes CASSERRNNEQFF.

The chain employs TRBV10-3 and TRBJ1-1, with D tentatively TRBD1 (6 bases). The CDR3 extends over 15 amino acids. Germline lookup yields CDR1 ENHRY and CDR2 SYGVKD. The V gene lost 6 bases and the J gene lost 2 bases, with 16 bases spanning the gap. CDR3: CAIRDSGAGNTEAFF. CDR3 DNA sequence: TGTGCCATCAGGGATTCAGGGGCAGGAAACACTGAAGCTTTCTTT.

This chain links TRBV19 with TRBJ1-1; D gene uncertain. V lost 9 bases and J lost 1, with 6 bases in between. The CDR3 length is 11 residues. Germline lookup yields CDR1 LNHDA and CDR2 SQIVND (reference sequence). DNA for the CDR3: TGTGCCAGCATCAGGAACACTGAAGCTTTCTTT. It encodes CASIRNTEAFF.

The table lists this clone with a count of one. In DNA, the CDR3 is TGTGCCAGCAGTGAGGGTCGTTTGGTAGTAGGCTACACCTTC. This encodes CASSEGRLVVGYTF. This chain joins TRBV6-5 and TRBJ1-2; D is unresolved. This CDR3 has 14 residues. The germline gives CDR1 MNHEY, CDR2 SVGAGI. V lost 5 bases and J lost 8, with 18 bases in between.

The chain links TRBV10-1 to TRBJ2-1, with 8 nucleotides matching TRBD2. The V gene's germline CDR1 is WNHNN and CDR2 SYGVQD (reference sequence). The CDR3 has 15 residues. V was clipped by 2 bases and J by 8 bases; unmatched bases: 8. CDR3 bases: TGCGCCAGCAGTGAGGAAGGGACTAGGAACCATGAGCAGTTCTTC. Translated: CASSEEGTRNHEQFF.

The rearrangement joins TRBV19 to TRBJ2-7, with TRBD2 as a possible D gene (6 bases). CDR3 size: 15 residues. The ends were cut back, 5 bases at V and 0 bases at J, with 14 bases in the middle. In germline, CDR1 is LNHDA, CDR2 SQIVND (reference sequence). The CDR3 DNA follows: TGTGCCAGTAGTCCGGCTAGCGTAACCTCCTACGAGCAGTACTTC. This gives the protein CASSPASVTSYEQYF.

The CDR3 region has the DNA TGCGCCAGCAGCTCAAACAGGGGGGCGGTTCGGGATACGCAGTATTTT. This translates into CASSSNRGAVRDTQYF. The J gene is TRBJ2-3, the V gene TRBV5-1, with TRBD1 matching 8 bases. Germline V gene sequence: CDR1 SGHRS, CDR2 YFSETQ. Germline trimming cut 3 bases from V and 6 bases from J; bases unmatched to any gene: 12. This CDR3 region has 16 residues.

J is TRBJ1-1 and V is TRBV6-5, with D possibly TRBD1 on 5 matching bases. Germline loops: CDR1 MNHEY, CDR2 SVGAGI. V lost 4 bases, J lost 4 bases, and 13 bases lay in between. The CDR3 contains 14 residues. The CDR3: CASSSGVWSTEAFF. The CDR3 DNA sequence: TGTGCCAGCAGTTCGGGGGTCTGGAGCACTGAAGCTTTCTTT.

The V gene is TRBV11-2, the J gene TRBJ2-7; 8 nucleotides line up with TRBD1. Germline loops: CDR1 SGHAT, CDR2 FQNNGV. J lost 5 bases, V lost 4 bases, and 7 bases had no gene match. The CDR3 extends over 14 amino acids. Here the CDR3 reads CASSSDREADEQYF. As DNA, the CDR3 is TGTGCCAGCAGCTCGGACAGGGAGGCCGACGAGCAGTACTTC.

This rearrangement joins TRBV6-1 to TRBJ2-7, with D perhaps TRBD1 (5 bases). V was pared by 2 bases and J by 2 bases, with 16 bases between. Germline V gene lookup returns CDR1 MNHNS and CDR2 SASEGT. The CDR3 runs to 16 residues. As DNA, the CDR3 is TGTGCCAGCAGTGAATGGTTAGGGGAAGGAACCTACGAGCAGTACTTC. Translating gives CASSEWLGEGTYEQYF.

Here the CDR3 DNA reads TGTGCCAGCAGTTTTTCCTTATCAGTAGGGAGGGTTGCAGATACGCAGTATTTT. Its translation is CASSFSLSVGRVADTQYF. The rearrangement uses TRBV28 and TRBJ2-3; 7 nucleotides align to TRBD2. This CDR3 is 18 amino acids long. After removal of 3 bases from V and 4 bases from J, the junction contained 16 bases not matched to a gene. CDR1 MDHEN and CDR2 SYDVKM come from the germline V gene.

The genes are TRBV19 and TRBJ1-4; D possibly corresponds to TRBD1 (6 bases). Germline V gene lookup returns CDR1 LNHDA and CDR2 SQIVND (reference sequence). Trimming removed 3 bases from V and 8 bases from J, with 19 bases in between. The CDR3 totals 16 residues. The DNA for the CDR3 is TGTGCCAGTAGTATCCTATCCCTCGGGACAATCGAAAAACTGTTTTTT. It specifies CASSILSLGTIEKLFF. The entire variable domain, with the rest obtained from reference TRBV19 and TRBJ1-4, is as follows: DGGITQSPKYLFRKEGQNVTLSCEQNLNHDAMYWYRQDPGQGLRLIYYSQIVNDFQKGDIAEGYSVSREKKESFPLTVTSAQKNPTAFYLCASSILSLGTIEKLFFGSGTQLSVL.

The rearrangement joins TRBV28 to TRBJ2-7; 15 bases match TRBD2. Germline V lookup: CDR1 MDHEN, CDR2 SYDVKM. With V trimmed by 6 bases and J by 0 bases, 3 bases remained unmatched. The CDR3 is 16 amino acids. CDR3 sequence: CASSSGLAGGSYEQYF. The CDR3 DNA reads TGTGCCAGCAGCTCGGGACTAGCGGGAGGCTCCTACGAGCAGTACTTC.

The rearrangement joins TRBV28 to TRBJ2-7; 7 nucleotides match TRBD2. This CDR3 spans 15 amino acids. The V segment lost 7 bases and the J segment 3 bases; nucleotides outside the gene matches: 12. Germline CDR1 reads MDHEN; CDR2 reads SYDVKM. CDR3: CASISWGGNHYEQYF. The CDR3 DNA sequence: TGTGCCAGCATCTCTTGGGGGGGGAACCACTACGAGCAGTACTTC.

The chain is built from TRBV7-9 and TRBJ1-2, with 7 bases identical to TRBD1. The CDR3 covers 14 residues. Germline V lookup: CDR1 SEHNR, CDR2 FQNEAQ (reference sequence). With 5 bases clipped from V and 3 bases from J, the junction kept 6 bases outside the gene matches. CDR3 nucleotide sequence: TGTGCCAGCAGCCTCGAGACAGGGTACTATGGCTACACCTTC. Translating it yields CASSLETGYYGYTF.

The chain carries TRBV18 and TRBJ2-2, with TRBD1 matching 7 bases. The CDR3 length is 15 residues. Germline loops: CDR1 KGHSH, CDR2 LQKENI. V shed 2 bases and J 8 bases; nucleotides not matched to a gene: 8. The CDR3 DNA is TGTGCCAGCTCACCAAGGGGACAGCCTCCAGGGGAGCTGTTTTTT. This encodes CASSPRGQPPGELFF.

The V gene is TRBV5-1, the J gene TRBJ2-1; 8 bases are a match to TRBD2. Germline CDR1 and CDR2: SGHRS and YFSETQ. V gave up 6 bases and J gave up 6 bases; unmatched junction bases: 5. This CDR3 is 13 amino acids long. DNA of the CDR3: TGCGCCAGCAAACGGGAGGGCTCCAATGAGCAGTTCTTC. Protein sequence: CASKREGSNEQFF. Supplemented by reference TRBV5-1 and TRBJ2-1, the full variable domain reads KAGVTQTPRYLIKTRGQQVTLSCSPISGHRSVSWYQQTPGQGLQFLFEYFSETQRNKGNFPGRFSGRQFSNSRSEMNVSTLELGDSALYLCASKREGSNEQFFGPGTRLTVL.

The V gene is TRBV6-5, the J gene TRBJ2-5; 14 nucleotides match TRBD2. The J segment lost 5 bases and the V segment lost 4 bases, leaving 6 bases of the junction unmatched. Germline lookup yields CDR1 MNHEY and CDR2 SVGAGI. CDR3 size: 16 residues. The CDR3 region is CASSWTSGRPQETQYF. CDR3 bases: TGTGCCAGCAGTTGGACTAGCGGGAGGCCCCAGGAGACCCAGTACTTC.

DNA of the CDR3: TGTGCCACCAGCAGAGGGAGTGGCCAGGGTATCACCGGGGAGCTGTTTTTT. Translating it yields CATSRGSGQGITGELFF. This chain joins TRBV15 and TRBJ2-2, with D possibly being TRBD1 (5 bases). The CDR3 is made up of 17 amino acids. Per germline, CDR1 LNHNV and CDR2 YYDKDF (reference sequence). Trimming took 1 base from V and 4 from J, leaving 16 bases between them.

The chain recombines TRBV7-3 with TRBJ2-3, with no clear D. The CDR3 consists of 16 residues. Germline-derived CDR1 and CDR2 are SGHTA and FQGTGA. V lost 1 base and J 0 bases, leaving 11 bases between the germline ends. The DNA of the CDR3 is TGTGCCAGCAGCTTAAGAGGCGACGACAGCACAGATACGCAGTATTTT. Translated: CASSLRGDDSTDTQYF. Full variable domain (missing parts from reference TRBV7-3 and TRBJ2-3): GAGVSQTPSNKVTEKGKYVELRCDPISGHTALYWYRQSLGQGPEFLIYFQGTGAADDSGLPNDRFFAVRPEGSVSTLKIQRTERGDSAVYLCASSLRGDDSTDTQYFGPGTRLTVL.

The V call is TRBV6-5, the J call TRBJ2-6; D perhaps matches TRBD2 (5 bases). The CDR3 totals 14 residues. Per the germline V gene, CDR1 is MNHEY and CDR2 is SVGAGI. The CDR3 coding sequence is TGTGCAACCCTGGGGAGCTCTGGGGCCAACGTCCTGACTTTC. This codes for CATLGSSGANVLTF.

J is TRBJ1-1 and V is TRBV6-5, with D perhaps TRBD1 (6 bases). Between the trimmed V and J ends, which lost 6 bases and 0 bases, there was a span of 14 bases. CDR1 and CDR2 (germline): MNHEY, SVGAGI. The CDR3 has 15 residues. CDR3 loop: CASSRYRELNTEAFF. CDR3 nucleotide sequence: TGTGCCAGCAGCCGATACAGGGAATTGAACACTGAAGCTTTCTTT.

This clone came up once. The gene calls are TRBV5-1 and TRBJ1-1; 9 bases are a match to TRBD1. The CDR3 has 15 amino acids. The V gene's germline CDR1 is SGHRS and CDR2 YFSETQ. J gave up 6 bases and V 4 bases, and 10 bases lay outside the gene matches. CDR3 in DNA: TGCGCCAGCAGCGCACGCCGGGACAGGGATCCTGAAGCTTTCTTT. This gives the protein CASSARRDRDPEAFF.

The rearrangement uses TRBV14 and TRBJ1-5; 10 bases line up with TRBD1. CDR1 and CDR2 (germline): SGHDN, FVKESK. The CDR3 is 13 residues long. J gave up 9 bases and V 5 bases, and 4 bases lay outside the gene matches. The CDR3 bases are TGTGCCAGCAGCAGGGACAGGGGTACGCCCCAGCATTTT. Translating it yields CASSRDRGTPQHF. Full variable domain (rest looked up from reference TRBV14 and TRBJ1-5): EAGVTQFPSHSVIEKGQTVTLRCDPISGHDNLYWYRRVMGKEIKFLLHFVKESKQDESGMPNNRFLAERTGGTYSTLKVQPAELEDSGVYFCASSRDRGTPQHFGDGTRLSIL.

This clone was recorded once. The genes are TRBV10-1 and TRBJ2-5, with D possibly matching TRBD2 (5 bases). Looked up from germline, CDR1 is WNHNN and CDR2 is SYGVQD (reference sequence). V shed 3 bases and J shed 1 base, with 9 bases lying between them. The CDR3 consists of 14 residues. CDR3 region: CASSESGSQETQYF. CDR3 coding DNA: TGCGCCAGCAGTGAATCGGGATCCCAAGAGACCCAGTACTTC.

The V gene is TRBV19, the J gene TRBJ2-7; TRBD2 matches 10 bases. The trim removed 5 bases at V and 5 bases at J, leaving 6 bases unmatched. The V gene's germline CDR1 is LNHDA and CDR2 SQIVND (reference sequence). The CDR3 runs 14 residues. The CDR3 region has the DNA TGTGCCAGTAGTGTTACTAGCGGGAAAAACGAGCAGTACTTC. Translation gives CASSVTSGKNEQYF. Based on the CDR3 plus reference TRBV19 and TRBJ2-7, the full variable domain is DGGITQSPKYLFRKEGQNVTLSCEQNLNHDAMYWYRQDPGQGLRLIYYSQIVNDFQKGDIAEGYSVSREKKESFPLTVTSAQKNPTAFYLCASSVTSGKNEQYFGPGTRLTVT.

V and J are TRBV28 and TRBJ1-2; the D is unclear. The V gene lost 6 bases and the J gene lost 8 bases, with 19 bases spanning the gap. Germline CDR1 is MDHEN and CDR2 is SYDVKM. The CDR3 totals 14 residues. CDR3 bases: TGTGCCAGCAGCCTCCCGCCCACATCACGAGGCTACACCTTC. Translation gives CASSLPPTSRGYTF.

The chain couples TRBV4-3 to TRBJ2-7, with 11 bases matching TRBD2. Germline CDR1 LGHNA, CDR2 YSLEER. This CDR3 is 14 amino acids long. Trimming took 0 bases from V and 6 from J; bases not matched to a gene: 1. The CDR3 protein is CASSQDSGRAEQYF. As DNA, the CDR3 is TGCGCCAGCAGCCAAGATAGCGGGAGGGCCGAGCAGTACTTC.

The chain employs TRBV9 and TRBJ2-3; TRBD1 might be the D (6 bases). V lost 0 bases, J lost 2 bases, and 10 bases lay in between. The CDR3 loop spans 15 amino acids. Germline V gene sequence: CDR1 SGDLS, CDR2 YYNGEE. The CDR3 DNA is TGTGCCAGCAGCGTAGTTAAGGGGGACACAGATACGCAGTATTTT. Translation gives CASSVVKGDTDTQYF.

The gene calls are TRBV6-1 and TRBJ1-4, with D unclear. The germline V gene has CDR1 MNHNS and CDR2 SASEGT. V was trimmed by 11 bases and J by 5 bases, leaving 15 bases between them. There are 13 residues in the CDR3. CDR3 sequence: CAAQAFPNEKLFF. CDR3 nucleotide sequence: TGTGCCGCCCAGGCTTTCCCGAATGAAAAACTGTTTTTT.

This sequence joins TRBV5-1 and TRBJ2-3; D ambiguous. The CDR3 is 11 residues long. Germline V lookup: CDR1 SGHRS, CDR2 YFSETQ. Trimming cost V 8 bases and J 4 bases, with 8 bases left between them. The CDR3: CASSAADTQYF. CDR3 nucleotide sequence: TGCGCCAGTTCTGCAGCAGATACGCAGTATTTT. Full variable domain (remainder filled in from reference TRBV5-1 and TRBJ2-3): KAGVTQTPRYLIKTRGQQVTLSCSPISGHRSVSWYQQTPGQGLQFLFEYFSETQRNKGNFPGRFSGRQFSNSRSEMNVSTLELGDSALYLCASSAADTQYFGPGTRLTVL.

The V call is TRBV4-1, the J call TRBJ2-7; D is possibly TRBD2 (6 bases). Germline V CDR1 and CDR2: MGHRA, YSYEKL. This CDR3 region has 17 residues. Trimming took 4 bases from V and 3 from J, leaving 22 bases between them. The CDR3 spells CASSPSVSGRLYYEQYF. In DNA, the CDR3 is TGCGCCAGCAGCCCCTCGGTTTCCGGGAGATTATACTACGAGCAGTACTTC.